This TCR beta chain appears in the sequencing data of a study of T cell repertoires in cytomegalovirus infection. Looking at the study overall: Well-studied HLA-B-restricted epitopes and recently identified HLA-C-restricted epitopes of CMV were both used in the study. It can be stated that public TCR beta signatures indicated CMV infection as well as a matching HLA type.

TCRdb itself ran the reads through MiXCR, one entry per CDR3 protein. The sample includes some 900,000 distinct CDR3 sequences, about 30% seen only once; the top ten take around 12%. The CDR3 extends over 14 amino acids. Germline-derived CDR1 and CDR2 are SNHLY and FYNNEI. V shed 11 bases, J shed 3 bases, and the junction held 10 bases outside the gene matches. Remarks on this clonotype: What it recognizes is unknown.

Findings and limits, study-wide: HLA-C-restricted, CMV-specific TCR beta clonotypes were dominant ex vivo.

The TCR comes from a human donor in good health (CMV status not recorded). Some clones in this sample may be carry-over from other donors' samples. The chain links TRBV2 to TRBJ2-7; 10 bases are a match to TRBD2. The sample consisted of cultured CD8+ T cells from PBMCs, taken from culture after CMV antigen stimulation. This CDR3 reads CAGEKVAGGYEQYV. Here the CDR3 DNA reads TGTGCCGGGGAGAAAGTAGCGGGGGGCTACGAGCAGTACGTC.